Here is one T cell receptor (beta chain) with its context. Its cognate antigen is unknown. This specimen belongs to a study of T cell responses to AZD1222 COVID-19 vaccine. The study's findings and limits: Sampling captured repertoires only after the peak T cell response. Just five to seven people given AZD1222 tested seropositive at baseline.

Profiling relied on immunoSEQ multiplex PCR, and the TCRdb table lists in-frame clones only, not all of them. Of over 85,000 clones in the sample, 87% were seen once. The CDR3 has 17 amino acids. J gave up 2 bases and V 1 base, and 7 bases lay outside the gene matches. Here the sequenced sample was peripheral blood, taken on day 0 of AZD1222 vaccination. This rearrangement joins TRBV23-1 to TRBJ2-3; 9 bases are a match to TRBD1. TRBV23-1 is flagged as an ORF with uncertain function. The sequence was obtained from an adult in good health. The chain's CDR3 is CASSQLNRTGVTDTQYF. CDR3 sequence (DNA): TGCGCCAGCAGTCAATTAAACAGGACAGGGGTCACAGATACGCAGTATTTT.